Below, one T cell receptor beta chain is given with its context. Clones were read by immunoSEQ multiplex PCR, and TCRdb kept only the in-frame ones, dropping some. The repertoire holds under 30,000 clones, roughly 85% seen once, with around 7.1% in the top ten. The CDR3 runs to 14 residues. Germline values: CDR1 SEHNR, CDR2 FQNEAQ (reference sequence). V lost 6 bases and J lost 0, with 9 bases in between. This sample is drawn from a study of control samples from healthy donors and cancer patients. The chain has TRBV7-9 and TRBJ2-1, with D possibly being TRBD1 (6 bases). The sample taken for sequencing was PBMCs. The TCR originated in a woman aged 55-75 years with head and neck cancer. CDR3 in amino acids: CASSTGSSYNEQFF. The CDR3 DNA follows: TGTGCCAGCAGTACAGGGAGCTCCTACAATGAGCAGTTCTTC.